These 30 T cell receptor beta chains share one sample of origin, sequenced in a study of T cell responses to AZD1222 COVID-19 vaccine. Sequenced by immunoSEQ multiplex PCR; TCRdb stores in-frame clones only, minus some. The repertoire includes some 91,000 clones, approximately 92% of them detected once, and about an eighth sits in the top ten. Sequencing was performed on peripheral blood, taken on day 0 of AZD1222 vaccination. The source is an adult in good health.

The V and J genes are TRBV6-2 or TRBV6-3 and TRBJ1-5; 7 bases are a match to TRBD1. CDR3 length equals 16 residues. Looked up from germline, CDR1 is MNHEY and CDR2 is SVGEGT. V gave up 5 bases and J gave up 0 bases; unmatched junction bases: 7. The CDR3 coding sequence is TGTGCCAGCAGTGCCGGGACAGCTAATAGCAATCAGCCCCAGCATTTT. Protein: CASSAGTANSNQPQHF.

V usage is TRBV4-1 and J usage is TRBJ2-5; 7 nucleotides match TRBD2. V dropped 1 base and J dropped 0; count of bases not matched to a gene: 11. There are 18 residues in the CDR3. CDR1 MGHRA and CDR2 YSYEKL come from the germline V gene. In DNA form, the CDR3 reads TGCGCCAGCAGCCAAGGGGTTGGAGCGGGGCAAAACCAAGAGACCCAGTACTTC. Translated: CASSQGVGAGQNQETQYF.

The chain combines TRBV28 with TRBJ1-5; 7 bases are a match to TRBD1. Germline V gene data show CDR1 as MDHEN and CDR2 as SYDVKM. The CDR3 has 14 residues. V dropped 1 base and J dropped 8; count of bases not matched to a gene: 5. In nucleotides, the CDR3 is TGTGCCAGCAGTTTATTCCAGGGGGATGAGCCCCAGCATTTT. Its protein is CASSLFQGDEPQHF.

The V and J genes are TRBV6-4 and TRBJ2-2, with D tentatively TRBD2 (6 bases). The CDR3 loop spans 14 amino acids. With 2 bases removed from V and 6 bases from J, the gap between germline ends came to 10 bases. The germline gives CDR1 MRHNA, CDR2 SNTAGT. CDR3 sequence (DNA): TGTGCCAGCAGTGACGCCGGGGGTGCCGGGGAGCTGTTTTTT. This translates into CASSDAGGAGELFF.

In DNA, the CDR3 is TGTGCCAGCAGAGGGGTTGCTCAGCCCCAGCATTTT. Translating it yields CASRGVAQPQHF. V gene TRBV6-5 combines with J gene TRBJ1-5; D may be TRBD1 (5 bases). The germline CDR1 and CDR2 sequences are MNHEY and SVGAGI. Trimming took 6 bases from V and 6 from J, leaving 9 bases between them. CDR3 size: 12 residues.

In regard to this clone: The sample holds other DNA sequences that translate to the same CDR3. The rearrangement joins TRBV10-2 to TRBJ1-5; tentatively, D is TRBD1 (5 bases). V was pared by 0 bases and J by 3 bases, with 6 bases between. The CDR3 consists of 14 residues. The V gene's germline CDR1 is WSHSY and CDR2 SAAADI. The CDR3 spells CASSESGLNQPQHF. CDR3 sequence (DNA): TGCGCCAGCAGTGAGTCGGGGCTCAATCAGCCCCAGCATTTT.

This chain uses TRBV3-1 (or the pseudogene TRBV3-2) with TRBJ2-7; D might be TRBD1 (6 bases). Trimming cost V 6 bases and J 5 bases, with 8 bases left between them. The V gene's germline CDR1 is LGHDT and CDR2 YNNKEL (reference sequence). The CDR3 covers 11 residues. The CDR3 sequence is CASRQGNEQYF. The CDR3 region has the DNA TGTGCCAGCAGACAGGGTAACGAGCAGTACTTC.

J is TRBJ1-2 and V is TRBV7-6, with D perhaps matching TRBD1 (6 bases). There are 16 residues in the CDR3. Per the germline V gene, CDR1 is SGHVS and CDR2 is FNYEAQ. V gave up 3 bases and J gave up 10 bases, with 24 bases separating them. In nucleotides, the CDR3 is TGTGCCAGCAGCTTCCAAGCGGGTGAACCCGGGACATACTACACCTTC. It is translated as CASSFQAGEPGTYYTF.

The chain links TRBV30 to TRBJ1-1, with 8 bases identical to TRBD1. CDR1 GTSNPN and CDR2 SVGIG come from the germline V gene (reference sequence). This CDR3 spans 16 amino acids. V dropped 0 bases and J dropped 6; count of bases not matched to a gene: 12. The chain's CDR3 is CAWSVSPDRGKAEAFF. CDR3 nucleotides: TGTGCCTGGAGTGTTTCCCCAGACAGGGGAAAGGCTGAAGCTTTCTTT. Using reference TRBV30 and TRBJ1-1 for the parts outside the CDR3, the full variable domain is SQTIHQWPATLVQPVGSPLSLECTVEGTSNPNLYWYRQAAGRGLQLLFYSVGIGQISSEVPQNLSASRPQDRQFILSSKKLLLSDSGFYLCAWSVSPDRGKAEAFFGQGTRLTVV.

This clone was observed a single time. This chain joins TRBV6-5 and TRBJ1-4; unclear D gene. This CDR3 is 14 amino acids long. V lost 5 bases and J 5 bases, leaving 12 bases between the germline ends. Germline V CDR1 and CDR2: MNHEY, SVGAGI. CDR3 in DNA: TGTGCCAGCAGTCTGGGAAGGAGGAATGAAAAACTGTTTTTT. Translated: CASSLGRRNEKLFF.

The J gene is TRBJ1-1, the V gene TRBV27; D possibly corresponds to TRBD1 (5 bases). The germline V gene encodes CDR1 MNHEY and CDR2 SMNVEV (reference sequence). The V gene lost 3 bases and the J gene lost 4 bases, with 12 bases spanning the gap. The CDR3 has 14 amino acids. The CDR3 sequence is CASSLGPMLTEAFF. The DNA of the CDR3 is TGTGCCAGCAGTTTGGGACCCATGCTCACTGAAGCTTTCTTT.

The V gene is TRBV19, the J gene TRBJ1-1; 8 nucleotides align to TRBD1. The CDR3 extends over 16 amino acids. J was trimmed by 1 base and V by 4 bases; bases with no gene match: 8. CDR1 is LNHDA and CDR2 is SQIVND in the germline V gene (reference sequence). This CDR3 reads CASSTFTGQENTEAFF. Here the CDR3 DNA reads TGTGCCAGTAGTACCTTTACGGGACAGGAGAACACTGAAGCTTTCTTT.

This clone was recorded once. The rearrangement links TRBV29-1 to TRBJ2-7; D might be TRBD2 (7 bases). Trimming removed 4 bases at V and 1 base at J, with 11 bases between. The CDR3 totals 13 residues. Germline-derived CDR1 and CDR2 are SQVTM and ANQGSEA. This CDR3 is CSVVGGVSYEQYF. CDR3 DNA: TGCAGCGTTGTAGGGGGGGTGTCCTACGAGCAGTACTTC.

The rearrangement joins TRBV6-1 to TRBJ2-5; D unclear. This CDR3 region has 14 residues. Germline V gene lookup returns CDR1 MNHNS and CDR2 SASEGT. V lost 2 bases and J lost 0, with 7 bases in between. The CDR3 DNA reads TGTGCCAGCAGTGAACGCCAGCACCAAGAGACCCAGTACTTC. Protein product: CASSERQHQETQYF.

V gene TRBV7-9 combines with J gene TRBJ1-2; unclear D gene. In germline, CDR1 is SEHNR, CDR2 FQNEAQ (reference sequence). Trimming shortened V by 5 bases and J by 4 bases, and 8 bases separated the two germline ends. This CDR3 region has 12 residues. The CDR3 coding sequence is TGTGCCAGCAGCCACGTTAGCTATGGCTACACCTTC. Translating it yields CASSHVSYGYTF.

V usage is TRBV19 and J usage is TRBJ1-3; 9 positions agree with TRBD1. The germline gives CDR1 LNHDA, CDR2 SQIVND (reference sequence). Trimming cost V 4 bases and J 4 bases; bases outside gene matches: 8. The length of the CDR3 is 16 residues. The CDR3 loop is CASSKQGAFGGNTIYF. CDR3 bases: TGTGCCAGTAGTAAACAGGGGGCCTTCGGAGGAAACACCATATATTTT.

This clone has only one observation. The CDR3 coding sequence is TGTGCCATCAGGACAATGGGGGGAAGGATGAACACTGAAGCTTTCTTT. Encoded protein: CAIRTMGGRMNTEAFF. The V and J genes are TRBV10-3 and TRBJ1-1; D is perhaps TRBD1 (5 bases). The CDR3 length is 16 residues. V was clipped by 6 bases and J by 0 bases, with 17 bases between them. Germline values: CDR1 ENHRY, CDR2 SYGVKD.

CDR3 sequence: CATSVSPANYGYTF. CDR3 coding DNA: TGTGCCACCAGCGTAAGCCCAGCCAACTATGGCTACACCTTC. The chain uses TRBV15 and TRBJ1-2; D gene uncertain. Trimming left V 5 bases short and J 2 bases short, with 12 bases between. In germline, CDR1 is LNHNV, CDR2 YYDKDF (reference sequence). The CDR3 extends over 14 amino acids. Drawing the rest from reference TRBV15 and TRBJ1-2, the complete variable domain is DAMVIQNPRYQVTQFGKPVTLSCSQTLNHNVMYWYQQKSSQAPKLLFHYYDKDFNNEADTPDNFQSRRPNTSFCFLDIRSPGLGDTAMYLCATSVSPANYGYTFGSGTRLTVV.

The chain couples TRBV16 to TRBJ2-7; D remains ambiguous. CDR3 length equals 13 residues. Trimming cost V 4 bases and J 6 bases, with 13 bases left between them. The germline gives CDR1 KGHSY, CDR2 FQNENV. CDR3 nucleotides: TGTGCCAGCAGCCGTAACGGTGCGCTCGAGCAGTACTTC. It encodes CASSRNGALEQYF.

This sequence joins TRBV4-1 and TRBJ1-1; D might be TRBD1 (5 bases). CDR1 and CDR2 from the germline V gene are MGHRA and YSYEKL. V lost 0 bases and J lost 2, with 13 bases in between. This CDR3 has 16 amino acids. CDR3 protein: CASSQDQVGVNTEAFF. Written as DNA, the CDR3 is TGCGCCAGCAGCCAAGATCAGGTGGGGGTAAACACTGAAGCTTTCTTT.

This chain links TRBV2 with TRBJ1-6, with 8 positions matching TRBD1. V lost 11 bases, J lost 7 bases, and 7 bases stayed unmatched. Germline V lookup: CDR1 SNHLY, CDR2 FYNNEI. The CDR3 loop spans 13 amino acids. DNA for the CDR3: TGTGCCGGGAAAGGACAGGGAAATTCACCCCTCCACTTT. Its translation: CAGKGQGNSPLHF.

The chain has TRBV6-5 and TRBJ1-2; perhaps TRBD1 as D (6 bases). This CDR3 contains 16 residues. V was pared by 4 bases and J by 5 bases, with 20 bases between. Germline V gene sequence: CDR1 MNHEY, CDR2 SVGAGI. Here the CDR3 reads CASSSHRGTREYGYTF. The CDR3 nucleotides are TGTGCCAGCAGTTCACACCGCGGGACACGGGAGTATGGCTACACCTTC.

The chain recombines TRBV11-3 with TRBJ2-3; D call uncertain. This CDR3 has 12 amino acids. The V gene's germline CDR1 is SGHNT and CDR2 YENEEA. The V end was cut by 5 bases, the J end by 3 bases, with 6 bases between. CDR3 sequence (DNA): TGTGCCAGCAGCAGCAGGACAGATACGCAGTATTTT. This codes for CASSSRTDTQYF.

The CDR3 bases are TGTGCCAGCTTCGGGGCACAAAAGAGGGACTATGGCTACACCTTC. It encodes CASFGAQKRDYGYTF. The J gene is TRBJ1-2, the V gene TRBV7-2; possibly TRBD1 for D (5 bases). V shed 8 bases and J shed 3 bases, with 19 bases lying between them. The CDR3 is made up of 15 amino acids. Germline CDR1 SGHTA, CDR2 FQGNSA.

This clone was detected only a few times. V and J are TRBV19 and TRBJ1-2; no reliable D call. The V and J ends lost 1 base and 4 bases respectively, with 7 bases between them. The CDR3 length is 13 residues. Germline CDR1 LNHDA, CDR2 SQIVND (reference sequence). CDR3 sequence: CASSIGGLYGYTF. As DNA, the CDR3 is TGTGCCAGTAGTATAGGCGGCCTCTATGGCTACACCTTC.

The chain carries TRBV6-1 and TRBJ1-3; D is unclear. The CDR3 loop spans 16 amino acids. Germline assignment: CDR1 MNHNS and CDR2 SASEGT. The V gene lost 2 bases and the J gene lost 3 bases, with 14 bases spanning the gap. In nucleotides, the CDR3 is TGTGCCAGCAGTGAACAAGCACAGAAGATTGGAAACACCATATATTTT. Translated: CASSEQAQKIGNTIYF.

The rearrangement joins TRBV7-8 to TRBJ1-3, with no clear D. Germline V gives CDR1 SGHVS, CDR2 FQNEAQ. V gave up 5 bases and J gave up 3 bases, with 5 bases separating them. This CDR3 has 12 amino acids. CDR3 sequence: CASSPGGNTIYF. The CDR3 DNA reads TGTGCCAGCAGCCCGGGTGGAAACACCATATATTTT.

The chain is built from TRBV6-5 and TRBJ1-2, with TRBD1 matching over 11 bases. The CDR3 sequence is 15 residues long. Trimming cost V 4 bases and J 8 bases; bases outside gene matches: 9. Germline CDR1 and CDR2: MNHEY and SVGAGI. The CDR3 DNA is TGTGCCAGCAGTTCACCGGGACAGGGGGTCGGGGGCTACACCTTC. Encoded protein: CASSSPGQGVGGYTF.

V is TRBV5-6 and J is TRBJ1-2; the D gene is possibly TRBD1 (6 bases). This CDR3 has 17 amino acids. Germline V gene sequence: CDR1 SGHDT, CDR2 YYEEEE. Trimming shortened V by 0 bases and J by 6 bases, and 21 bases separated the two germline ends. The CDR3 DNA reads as TGTGCCAGCAGCTTGGAAGGTCTCAGCTACAGGGTGCATGGCTACACCTTC. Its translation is CASSLEGLSYRVHGYTF.

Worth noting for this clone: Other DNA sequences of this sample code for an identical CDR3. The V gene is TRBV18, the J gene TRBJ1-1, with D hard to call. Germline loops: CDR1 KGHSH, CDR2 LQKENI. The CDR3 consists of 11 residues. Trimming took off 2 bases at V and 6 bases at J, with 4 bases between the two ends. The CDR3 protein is CASSPGAEAFF. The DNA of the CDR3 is TGTGCCAGCTCACCAGGGGCTGAAGCTTTCTTT.